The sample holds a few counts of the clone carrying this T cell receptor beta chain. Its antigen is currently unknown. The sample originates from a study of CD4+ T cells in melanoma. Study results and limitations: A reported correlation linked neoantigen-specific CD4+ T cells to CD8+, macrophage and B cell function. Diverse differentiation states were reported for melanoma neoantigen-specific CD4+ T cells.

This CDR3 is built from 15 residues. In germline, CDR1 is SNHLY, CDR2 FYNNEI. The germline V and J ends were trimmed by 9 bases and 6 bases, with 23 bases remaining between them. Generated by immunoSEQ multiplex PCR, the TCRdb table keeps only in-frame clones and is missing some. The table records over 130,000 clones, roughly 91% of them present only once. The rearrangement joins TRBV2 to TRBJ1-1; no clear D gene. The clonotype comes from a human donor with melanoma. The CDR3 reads CASGNGRSSTSEAFF. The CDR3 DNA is TGTGCCAGTGGGAACGGTAGATCGAGTACATCTGAAGCTTTCTTT.